The clone carrying this TCR beta chain showed up just a few times. V was shortened by 10 bases and J by 7 bases, with 19 bases between the two germline ends. The length of the CDR3 is 13 residues. These data originate in a study of blood T cells in healthy people across ages. The study isolated at least 7 million PBMCs from each sample. Through a sample-barcoded 5' primer and a J-beta primer mix, a second PCR was run for about 6 to 11 cycles. One entry per CDR3 protein, called by TCRdb with MiXCR from the 5' RACE reads. The table has hundreds of thousands of distinct CDR3 sequences, nearly 60% seen once.

What was sequenced was blood. The rearrangement links TRBV12-3 or TRBV12-4 to TRBJ1-1; D is perhaps TRBD1 (6 bases). The clonotype was recovered from a young man in good health. CDR3 DNA sequence: TGTGCCACCCAGGGCAGGAGGGGGAGTGAAGCTTTCTTT. Translation gives CATQGRRGSEAFF.